These 11 T cell receptor beta chains were sequenced from one sample in a study of shared clonotypes between healthy human individuals. Sequencing was performed with immunoSEQ multiplex PCR; in TCRdb, only in-frame clones are kept and a portion is missing. Here the sample spans millions of clones, less than 95% being singletons. The naive CD8 population came from CD45RO-negative cells selected for CCR7, without terminally differentiated effector memory CD45RA+ cells. Sequencing was performed on naive CD8+ T cells sorted from blood. These receptors came from a man aged 18 to 29 in good health.

The chain employs TRBV9 and TRBJ1-2; 8 nucleotides align to TRBD1. This CDR3 is built from 15 residues. V lost 4 bases to trimming and J lost 6 bases; unmatched junction nucleotides: 11. Germline V gene data show CDR1 as SGDLS and CDR2 as YYNGEE. CDR3 in amino acids: CASSPWDQGADGYTF. The CDR3 region has the DNA TGTGCCAGCAGCCCGTGGGATCAGGGGGCTGATGGCTACACCTTC.

The V gene is TRBV28, the J gene TRBJ1-1, with unresolved D. V lost 5 bases, J lost 5 bases, and 15 bases lay in between. Per germline, CDR1 MDHEN and CDR2 SYDVKM. This CDR3 has 14 amino acids. DNA for the CDR3: TGTGCCAGCAGTCCCCCTGAGGAGAATACTGAAGCTTTCTTT. This codes for CASSPPEENTEAFF.

The J gene is TRBJ2-3, the V gene TRBV27, with D possibly TRBD1 on 5 matching bases. With 5 bases removed from V and 3 bases from J, the gap between germline ends came to 15 bases. CDR3 length: 15 amino acids. CDR1 is MNHEY and CDR2 is SMNVEV in the germline V gene (reference sequence). Here the CDR3 DNA reads TGTGCCAGCAGTGACCCAGGGTTCGGGACAGATACGCAGTATTTT. This sequence encodes CASSDPGFGTDTQYF.

Comment on this clone: In the same sample, other DNA sequences code for this CDR3. This chain connects TRBV13 to TRBJ1-1; D is ambiguous. CDR3 length: 12 residues. V lost 5 bases and J 5 bases, leaving 9 bases between the germline ends. CDR1 PRHDT and CDR2 FYEKMQ come from the germline V gene (reference sequence). The CDR3 region is CASSLPGTEAFF. In DNA, the CDR3 is TGTGCCAGCAGCCTCCCTGGGACTGAAGCTTTCTTT.

The chain recombines TRBV10-3 with TRBJ2-7; maybe TRBD1 (5 bases). CDR1 ENHRY and CDR2 SYGVKD come from the germline V gene. The CDR3 has 12 residues. Trimming left V 8 bases short and J 1 base short, with 9 bases between. The DNA for the CDR3 is TGTGCCATCGGACACCTATCCTACGAGCAGTACTTC. It yields the protein CAIGHLSYEQYF.

V is TRBV27 and J is TRBJ2-7, with a weak D call TRBD1 (5 bases). The CDR3 totals 14 residues. Germline V CDR1 and CDR2: MNHEY, SMNVEV (reference sequence). Trimming left V 6 bases short and J 3 bases short, with 15 bases between. CDR3 nucleotide sequence: TGTGCCAGCAGCCCCGAGGCAGGGCACTACGAGCAGTACTTC. It specifies CASSPEAGHYEQYF.

The J gene is TRBJ2-3, the V gene TRBV30, with TRBD2 identical over 13 bases. The CDR3 extends over 15 amino acids. CDR1 and CDR2 (germline): GTSNPN, SVGIG (reference sequence). V shed 1 base, J shed 4 bases, and the junction held 2 bases outside the gene matches. The CDR3 DNA follows: TGTGCCTGGAGTGGGACTAGCGGGAGATCAGATACGCAGTATTTT. Translation gives CAWSGTSGRSDTQYF.

This clone was seen a few times. The chain has TRBV7-9 and TRBJ1-2; TRBD1 agrees at 7 bases. Germline V gene lookup returns CDR1 SEHNR and CDR2 FQNEAQ (reference sequence). The ends lost 3 bases at V and 2 bases at J; junction bases unmatched: 6. The CDR3 contains 15 residues. The CDR3 DNA is TGTGCCAGCAGCTTGAATGACAGGGTAAACTATGGCTACACCTTC. Protein: CASSLNDRVNYGYTF.

Worth noting for this clone: Other nucleotide sequences in the sample specify the same CDR3. The chain is built from TRBV7-9 and TRBJ2-7; D is tentatively TRBD1 or TRBD2 (5 bases each). Germline loops: CDR1 SEHNR, CDR2 FQNEAQ (reference sequence). The V and J ends lost 1 base and 6 bases respectively, with 10 bases between them. CDR3 size: 13 residues. In DNA form, the CDR3 reads TGTGCCAGCAGCTTAGTTTCAGGGAGCGAGCAGTACTTC. It specifies CASSLVSGSEQYF.

With respect to this clone: Other DNA sequences within the sample encode an identical CDR3. The rearrangement links TRBV4-3 to TRBJ2-7; 8 bases fit TRBD2. Germline values: CDR1 LGHNA, CDR2 YSLEER. The CDR3 spans 15 residues. Losses at the gene ends were 0 bases for V and 2 bases for J; bases not matched to a gene: 3. The CDR3 is CASSQDPAGAYEQYF. DNA for the CDR3: TGCGCCAGCAGCCAAGACCCAGCGGGAGCCTACGAGCAGTACTTC.

As for this clone: Other DNA sequences within the sample encode an identical CDR3. The chain links TRBV10-3 to TRBJ2-7, with 11 bases aligning to TRBD2. V shed 2 bases and J 1 base; nucleotides not matched to a gene: 1. The CDR3 contains 15 residues. Germline V gives CDR1 ENHRY, CDR2 SYGVKD. The CDR3 coding sequence is TGTGCCATCAGTGAGGTAGCGGGAGGGTCCTACGAGCAGTACTTC. Translating it yields CAISEVAGGSYEQYF.